The clone carrying this TCR beta chain was picked up a small number of times. These data come from a study of T-cell memory formation after mild COVID-19. One entry per CDR3 protein results from TCRdb running MiXCR on the 5' RACE reads. The repertoire holds roughly 250,000 distinct CDR3 sequences, with approximately 15% as singletons. Germline CDR1 MGHRA, CDR2 YSYEKL. Trimming cost V 1 base and J 3 bases, with 13 bases left between them. This CDR3 contains 16 residues. This sequence was found in a young man who had mild COVID-19 (a few samples of this study predate the infection). Cell type and time point are not known. The source material was PBMCs or a T cell subset sorted from them (not recorded which). The chain has TRBV4-1 and TRBJ1-3, with a weak D call TRBD1 (5 bases). CDR3 sequence: CASSQAGTEFGNTIYF. The CDR3 DNA is TGCGCCAGCAGCCAAGCTGGGACGGAATTTGGAAACACCATATATTTT.